This T cell receptor (beta chain) was found in a study of T cell repertoires and HLA-DP antigens. Study overall: CD4+ T cells were cocultured with HeLa cells expressing HLA-DP. One stimulator alloantigen differed from self by one groove amino acid; the other by ten. Two male donors and one female donor spanned ages 18-to-29 through 60-to-69.

Primers targeted 54 TRBV and 13 TRBJ segments. Profiled with immunoSEQ multiplex PCR; TCRdb holds only in-frame clones, not every one. The sample has around 90,000 clones; about nine tenths are singletons. A remark on this clone: Its antigen is undetermined.

This CDR3 is 16 amino acids long. The germline CDR1 and CDR2 sequences are MDHEN and SYDVKM. Trimming cost V 5 bases and J 7 bases; bases outside gene matches: 9. The clonotype was recovered from a man aged 45-60 years in good health and CMV-seronegative. The chain has TRBV28 and TRBJ1-5; 12 nucleotides match TRBD1. Sequenced input: CD4+ T cells from PBMCs. The CDR3 spells CASSPGTGGLGQPQHF. The CDR3 region has the DNA TGTGCCAGCAGTCCCGGGACAGGGGGCCTCGGACAGCCCCAGCATTTT. The variable domain in full, completed from reference TRBV28 and TRBJ1-5, reads DVKVTQSSRYLVKRTGEKVFLECVQDMDHENMFWYRQDPGLGLRLIYFSYDVKMKEKGDIPEGYSVSREKKERFSLILESASTNQTSMYLCASSPGTGGLGQPQHFGDGTRLSIL.